This T cell receptor beta chain was recovered during a study of CD8 T cells in Susac syndrome. With random hexamers, roughly 0.45 to 1 ug RNA was reverse transcribed. The TCR beta CDR3 was amplified by immunoSEQ multiplex PCR across 54 Vbeta, 13 Jbeta. Using its own MiXCR run on the immunoSEQ multiplex PCR reads, TCRdb lists one record per CDR3 protein. The table lists roughly 200,000 distinct CDR3 sequences, less than 95% of them singletons. Blood CD8+ and CD4+ T cells underwent high-throughput TCR beta sequencing. The healthy controls were matched to patients by age and sex. CDR1 is LGHNA and CDR2 is YSLEER in the germline V gene. The CDR3 covers 13 residues. Trimming at V came to 0 bases and at J to 8 bases, leaving 3 bases not matched to a gene.

Sequenced: CD4+ T cells from PBMCs. This TCR derives from a human donor in good health. The genes are TRBV4-3 and TRBJ1-2; 7 bases are a match to TRBD1. CDR3 sequence: CASSQDQGGGYTF. Written as DNA, the CDR3 is TGCGCCAGCAGCCAAGATCAGGGGGGAGGCTACACCTTC.